The 31 T cell receptor beta chains reported below all come from one sample, sequenced in a study of radiation and T cells in renal cell carcinoma. As to treatment: treatment-naive control, cytoreductive nephrectomy. The assay was immunoSEQ multiplex PCR, and TCRdb's table has in-frame clones only and misses some. The sample holds over 15,000 clones, 45% to 65% seen once. Sequenced here: tumor tissue, sampled from a patient whose treatment was nephrectomy without radiotherapy. All receptors derive from a man in his forties with renal cell carcinoma.

The V and J genes are TRBV7-9 and TRBJ2-1; D remains unclear. Trimming stripped 0 bases from V and 9 bases from J, with 15 bases between. The CDR3 consists of 15 residues. The germline V gene encodes CDR1 SEHNR and CDR2 FQNEAQ (reference sequence). CDR3 residues: CASSLASSSLIEQFF. CDR3 in DNA: TGTGCCAGCAGCTTAGCTTCCTCCTCTCTGATTGAGCAGTTCTTC.

By frequency in the sample, this clone is medium-sized. V is TRBV7-2 and J is TRBJ2-1, with D maybe TRBD1 (5 bases). CDR3 length: 15 residues. V was trimmed by 4 bases and J by 1 base, leaving 11 bases between them. CDR1 SGHTA and CDR2 FQGNSA come from the germline V gene. CDR3 region: CASSSQGGSYNEQFF. CDR3 bases: TGTGCCAGCAGCTCCCAGGGTGGTTCCTACAATGAGCAGTTCTTC.

This clone was seen more than once but under ten times. The chain is built from TRBV19 and TRBJ2-2; D unclear. The CDR3 totals 13 residues. V lost 5 bases to trimming and J lost 6 bases, with 10 bases between them. The germline CDR1 and CDR2 sequences are LNHDA and SQIVND (reference sequence). The CDR3 sequence: CASSFPAAGELFF. The CDR3 region has the DNA TGTGCCAGTAGTTTCCCGGCGGCCGGGGAGCTGTTTTTT.

Judged by abundance, this clone is large. This sequence joins TRBV29-1 and TRBJ1-1; D is ambiguous. The CDR3 is made up of 12 amino acids. Per germline, CDR1 SQVTM and CDR2 ANQGSEA. V was trimmed by 7 bases and J by 5 bases, leaving 14 bases between them. CDR3 coding DNA: TGCAGCGCCCCAAGACCGGGAACTGAAGCTTTCTTT. As protein: CSAPRPGTEAFF.

The chain has TRBV7-2 and TRBJ2-3, with 7 bases identical to TRBD2. CDR1 SGHTA and CDR2 FQGNSA come from the germline V gene. The CDR3 loop spans 15 amino acids. The J segment lost 4 bases and the V segment lost 4 bases, leaving 8 bases of the junction unmatched. CDR3 coding DNA: TGTGCCAGCAGCTCCCAAGGACTAGTGGCAGATACGCAGTATTTT. This gives the protein CASSSQGLVADTQYF.

This clone was picked up a small number of times. The V gene is TRBV6-4, the J gene TRBJ1-1; the match to TRBD1 covers 10 bases. The J segment lost 2 bases and the V segment lost 6 bases, leaving 6 bases of the junction unmatched. The CDR3 has 15 residues. CDR1 is MRHNA, CDR2 SNTAGT, per germline. The CDR3 is CASRGQGMSNTEAFF. CDR3 DNA sequence: TGTGCCAGCAGGGGACAGGGGATGTCAAACACTGAAGCTTTCTTT.

The gene calls are TRBV19 and TRBJ2-1; the D call may be TRBD1 or TRBD2 (6 bases each). The V gene's germline CDR1 is LNHDA and CDR2 SQIVND (reference sequence). The CDR3 has 16 amino acids. With 0 bases removed from V and 2 bases from J, the gap between germline ends came to 11 bases. CDR3: CASSIEGGITYNEQFF. As DNA, the CDR3 is TGTGCCAGTAGTATAGAAGGGGGGATTACCTACAATGAGCAGTTCTTC.

CDR3 protein: CASSPGRGNQPQHF. The CDR3 nucleotides read TGTGCCAGCAGCCCCGGGAGGGGCAATCAGCCCCAGCATTTT. This chain links TRBV7-2 with TRBJ1-5; no firm D call. Germline V gene sequence: CDR1 SGHTA, CDR2 FQGNSA. Trimming cost V 5 bases and J 2 bases, with 10 bases left between them. The CDR3 length is 14 residues.

The table lists this clone with a few counts. The V call is TRBV10-3, the J call TRBJ1-2, with D perhaps TRBD1 (6 bases). Per germline, CDR1 ENHRY and CDR2 SYGVKD. V dropped 7 bases and J dropped 2 bases, with 11 bases sitting between them. The CDR3 consists of 13 residues. This chain's CDR3 is CAINPGANYGYTF. CDR3 DNA: TGTGCCATCAACCCGGGGGCGAACTATGGCTACACCTTC.

This clone appeared a single time. The chain uses TRBV4-1 and TRBJ2-2, with 10 bases identical to TRBD1. Germline CDR1 MGHRA, CDR2 YSYEKL. The CDR3 spans 17 residues. V dropped 1 base and J dropped 4; count of bases not matched to a gene: 6. The CDR3 DNA reads TGCGCCAGCAGCCAAGCGGGGACAGGGGAGGGCACCGGGGAGCTGTTTTTT. Translation gives CASSQAGTGEGTGELFF.

This clone was picked up a small number of times. V usage is TRBV27 and J usage is TRBJ2-1; D possibly corresponds to TRBD1 (5 bases). Trimming took 6 bases from V and 0 from J, leaving 12 bases between them. CDR1 and CDR2 (germline): MNHEY, SMNVEV (reference sequence). CDR3 size: 15 residues. For the CDR3, the DNA is TGTGCCAGCAGCCCAGACAGAAGCTCCTACAATGAGCAGTTCTTC. Its translation: CASSPDRSSYNEQFF.

The CDR3 nucleotides are TGCGCCAGCAGCTGGGGGGACCAAAATTCACCCCTCCACTTT. This sequence encodes CASSWGDQNSPLHF. The chain uses TRBV5-1 and TRBJ1-6; a weak D match, TRBD1 (5 bases). V was shortened by 3 bases and J by 7 bases, with 11 bases between the two germline ends. Germline CDR1 SGHRS, CDR2 YFSETQ. The CDR3 extends over 14 amino acids.

This clone was found a few times. The V and J genes are TRBV7-9 and TRBJ1-2; TRBD1 might be the D (5 bases). The germline gives CDR1 SEHNR, CDR2 FQNEAQ (reference sequence). The germline V and J ends were trimmed by 11 bases and 0 bases, with 19 bases remaining between them. The CDR3 loop spans 15 amino acids. CDR3 amino acids: CAAGGRVRANYGYTF. The DNA for the CDR3 is TGTGCCGCCGGGGGGAGGGTTCGAGCTAACTATGGCTACACCTTC. Full variable domain (rest looked up from reference TRBV7-9 and TRBJ1-2): DTGVSQNPRHKITKRGQNVTFRCDPISEHNRLYWYRQTLGQGPEFLTYFQNEAQLEKSRLLSDRFSAERPKGSFSTLEIQRTEQGDSAMYLCAAGGRVRANYGYTFGSGTRLTVV.

J is TRBJ2-6 and V is TRBV27, with 8 bases that match TRBD1. Trimming took 6 bases from V and 8 from J; bases not matched to a gene: 9. CDR1 MNHEY and CDR2 SMNVEV come from the germline V gene (reference sequence). CDR3 length: 15 amino acids. CDR3 nucleotides: TGTGCCAGCAGCTTACGACAGGGGACTTCCAACGTCCTGACTTTC. The encoded protein is CASSLRQGTSNVLTF.

The chain carries TRBV9 and TRBJ2-2; 10 nucleotides agree with TRBD2. CDR1 is SGDLS and CDR2 is YYNGEE in the germline V gene. The V segment lost 0 bases and the J segment 3 bases; nucleotides outside the gene matches: 8. The CDR3 sequence is 18 residues long. The CDR3 DNA reads as TGTGCCAGCAGCGTAGAGGATAGCGGGGGGCCAGACACCGGGGAGCTGTTTTTT. Protein product: CASSVEDSGGPDTGELFF.

This chain joins TRBV7-9 and TRBJ2-3, with TRBD2 matching over 10 bases. This CDR3 has 16 amino acids. The V gene's germline CDR1 is SEHNR and CDR2 FQNEAQ (reference sequence). V lost 1 base to trimming and J lost 11 bases; unmatched junction nucleotides: 12. CDR3 in amino acids: CASSLGDSGGPGGQYF. The CDR3 DNA is TGTGCCAGCAGCTTAGGGGATAGCGGGGGGCCCGGCGGGCAGTATTTT.

This clone was picked up one time. Other nucleotide sequences in the sample specify the same CDR3. The chain links TRBV4-3 to TRBJ2-1, with D possibly matching TRBD2 (7 bases). Trimming removed 0 bases from V and 2 bases from J, with 14 bases in between. This CDR3 comprises 17 residues. Looked up from germline, CDR1 is LGHNA and CDR2 is YSLEER. The CDR3 loop reads CASSQDLRGGAYNEQFF. The CDR3 nucleotides read TGCGCCAGCAGCCAAGATCTTAGGGGGGGGGCCTACAATGAGCAGTTCTTC.

The chain employs TRBV5-1 and TRBJ2-2; D unclear. Deletions cut 3 bases from V and 3 bases from J, with 15 bases between. This CDR3 comprises 16 residues. Germline CDR1 SGHRS, CDR2 YFSETQ. CDR3 DNA: TGCGCCAGCAGCTACTACACGACCGGCGACACCGGGGAGCTGTTTTTT. Translated, it gives CASSYYTTGDTGELFF.

This clone has more than one count but fewer than ten. This chain joins TRBV10-3 and TRBJ1-2; TRBD1 agrees at 11 bases. Losses at the gene ends were 4 bases for V and 10 bases for J; bases not matched to a gene: 5. This CDR3 comprises 13 residues. The germline V gene encodes CDR1 ENHRY and CDR2 SYGVKD. The CDR3: CAISVSGQGDYTF. The CDR3 DNA reads TGTGCCATCAGTGTTTCGGGACAGGGGGACTACACCTTC.

Within the sample, this clone is medium-sized. V gene TRBV9 combines with J gene TRBJ2-2; 15 nucleotides align to TRBD2. Germline lookup yields CDR1 SGDLS and CDR2 YYNGEE. Unmatched junction bases numbered 5, after V lost 4 bases and J lost 4 bases. The CDR3 is 17 residues long. In DNA, the CDR3 is TGTGCCAGCAGCTTGGGACTAGCGGGGGGTCCCACCGGGGAGCTGTTTTTT. It translates to CASSLGLAGGPTGELFF.

This clone was seen a few times. This chain connects TRBV6-5 to TRBJ1-2; D is ambiguous. Trimming stripped 0 bases from V and 0 bases from J, with 11 bases between. Germline V gene sequence: CDR1 MNHEY, CDR2 SVGAGI. The CDR3 spans 16 residues. CDR3 protein: CASSYSYRLANYGYTF. The CDR3 DNA follows: TGTGCCAGCAGTTACTCTTACAGACTAGCTAACTATGGCTACACCTTC.

The rearrangement uses TRBV18 and TRBJ1-1; 7 bases match TRBD1. J lost 1 base, V lost 2 bases, and 4 bases had no gene match. Germline V gives CDR1 KGHSH, CDR2 LQKENI. This CDR3 region has 15 residues. In DNA, the CDR3 is TGTGCCAGCTCACCATTGGAGGGGGCGAACACTGAAGCTTTCTTT. It yields the protein CASSPLEGANTEAFF. Together with reference TRBV18 and TRBJ1-1, the CDR3 gives the full variable domain: NAGVMQNPRHLVRRRGQEARLRCSPMKGHSHVYWYRQLPEEGLKFMVYLQKENIIDESGMPKERFSAEFPKEGPSILRIQQVVRGDSAAYFCASSPLEGANTEAFFGQGTRLTVV.

V usage is TRBV7-9 and J usage is TRBJ1-6; 8 positions match TRBD1. The CDR3 totals 15 residues. The V segment lost 3 bases and the J segment 6 bases; nucleotides outside the gene matches: 4. Germline V gives CDR1 SEHNR, CDR2 FQNEAQ (reference sequence). The CDR3: CASSFTGGINSPLHF. In nucleotides, the CDR3 is TGTGCCAGCAGCTTCACAGGGGGGATTAATTCACCCCTCCACTTT.

V gene TRBV11-2 combines with J gene TRBJ2-2; no reliable D call. The CDR3 totals 14 residues. Looked up from germline, CDR1 is SGHAT and CDR2 is FQNNGV. With 0 bases removed from V and 4 bases from J, the gap between germline ends came to 6 bases. CDR3 loop: CASSLDKGTGELFF. The CDR3 nucleotides read TGTGCCAGCAGCTTAGATAAGGGCACCGGGGAGCTGTTTTTT.

Here the CDR3 reads CASSQWNEQFF. The CDR3 nucleotides are TGCGCCAGCAGTCAGTGGAATGAGCAGTTCTTC. This chain links TRBV5-1 with TRBJ2-1, with D unclear. Trimming took 5 bases from V and 7 from J, leaving 7 bases between them. Germline V CDR1 and CDR2: SGHRS, YFSETQ. The CDR3 runs to 11 residues.

The chain employs TRBV11-2 and TRBJ2-5; 14 nucleotides match TRBD2. The junction had 10 bases not matched to a gene; V was cut back by 3 bases and J by 4 bases. Germline CDR1 and CDR2: SGHAT and FQNNGV. The CDR3 contains 18 residues. CDR3 coding DNA: TGTGCCAGCAGCTTCGGGACTAGCGGGGGCGGGCCTGGAGAGACCCAGTACTTC. Its translation is CASSFGTSGGGPGETQYF.

The chain links TRBV7-6 to TRBJ2-7; D is perhaps TRBD1 (5 bases). The CDR3 loop spans 15 amino acids. With 3 bases removed from V and 2 bases from J, the gap between germline ends came to 14 bases. CDR1 is SGHVS and CDR2 is FNYEAQ in the germline V gene. CDR3 amino acids: CASSLGQGGTYEQYF. In DNA, the CDR3 is TGTGCCAGCAGCTTGGGGCAGGGTGGGACCTACGAGCAGTACTTC.

This rearrangement joins TRBV5-1 to TRBJ2-1; 11 bases match TRBD2. This CDR3 spans 14 amino acids. J gave up 3 bases and V 7 bases, and 3 bases lay outside the gene matches. Germline V gives CDR1 SGHRS, CDR2 YFSETQ. Written as DNA, the CDR3 is TGCGCCAGCGCTCTAGCGGGGGGCTACAATGAGCAGTTCTTC. Protein: CASALAGGYNEQFF.

This clone ranks as large (0.1 to 1%). The chain carries TRBV19 and TRBJ1-4, with TRBD1 identical over 7 bases. The CDR3 contains 14 residues. The germline CDR1 and CDR2 sequences are LNHDA and SQIVND (reference sequence). The junction had 4 bases not matched to a gene; V was cut back by 7 bases and J by 2 bases. This chain's CDR3 is CASNQQGTNEKLFF. The CDR3 region has the DNA TGTGCCAGTAACCAACAGGGGACTAATGAAAAACTGTTTTTT. Full variable domain (rest looked up from reference TRBV19 and TRBJ1-4): DGGITQSPKYLFRKEGQNVTLSCEQNLNHDAMYWYRQDPGQGLRLIYYSQIVNDFQKGDIAEGYSVSREKKESFPLTVTSAQKNPTAFYLCASNQQGTNEKLFFGSGTQLSVL.

Only a few counts were recorded for this clone. This chain uses TRBV4-1 with TRBJ2-5; D possibly matches TRBD1 or TRBD2 (5 bases each). This CDR3 region has 14 residues. Germline assignment: CDR1 MGHRA and CDR2 YSYEKL. Trimming took 1 base from V and 5 from J, leaving 11 bases between them. CDR3 bases: TGCGCCAGCAGCCAAGTCGAGGGGCGCGAGACCCAGTACTTC. This encodes CASSQVEGRETQYF.

The rearrangement links TRBV5-1 to TRBJ1-3; D is unclear. The germline V gene encodes CDR1 SGHRS and CDR2 YFSETQ. V gave up 0 bases and J gave up 0 bases, with 10 bases separating them. The CDR3 totals 16 residues. In DNA, the CDR3 is TGCGCCAGCAGCTTGGCCGGAGAGAGCTCTGGAAACACCATATATTTT. It is translated as CASSLAGESSGNTIYF.